A selection of T cell receptor beta chains follows, all from one sample in a study of cytomegalovirus exposure and HLA in healthy donors. Sequencing was performed with immunoSEQ multiplex PCR; in TCRdb, only in-frame clones are kept and a portion is missing. Of approximately 280,000 clones in the sample, 75% to 90% were seen once. Sequencing input: PBMCs. The receptors were gathered from a man aged 40-50 years in good health and CMV-seropositive. Both conserved end residues are part of each CDR3. A D gene is named only where the DNA matches it firmly. Expanded clones get a size class; other rows say once, few or many, or leave the size out.

d_gene: NA; len: 14; v_gene: TRBV19; abundance: few; j_gene: TRBJ1-1; CDR3aa: CASTLGQPNTEAFF; CDR3nt: TGTGCCAGTACCTTGGGGCAGCCGAACACTGAAGCTTTCTTT
d_gene: NA; len: 14; v_gene: TRBV28; abundance: once; j_gene: TRBJ2-7; CDR3aa: CASSLGGRFDEQYF; CDR3nt: TGTGCCAGCAGTTTAGGAGGGAGATTCGACGAGCAGTACTTC
d_gene: TRBD2; len: 14; v_gene: TRBV7-3; abundance: few; j_gene: TRBJ2-3; CDR3aa: CASSAGLSTDTQYF; CDR3nt: TGTGCCAGCAGCGCGGGACTAAGCACAGATACGCAGTATTTT
d_gene: NA; len: 15; v_gene: TRBV7-2; abundance: NA; j_gene: TRBJ2-7; CDR3aa: CASTFVEAGFYEQYF; CDR3nt: TGTGCCAGCACCTTCGTCGAGGCAGGGTTTTACGAGCAGTACTTC
d_gene: TRBD1; len: 15; v_gene: TRBV11-1; abundance: NA; j_gene: TRBJ1-4; CDR3aa: CASSSPRGRQEKLFF; CDR3nt: TGTGCCAGCAGCTCCCCCAGGGGGCGACAAGAAAAACTGTTTTTT
d_gene: TRBD1; len: 14; v_gene: TRBV2; abundance: few; j_gene: TRBJ1-1; CDR3aa: CASSEGRGRAEAFF; CDR3nt: TGTGCCAGCAGTGAAGGCAGGGGGCGGGCTGAAGCTTTCTTT
d_gene: TRBD2; len: 14; v_gene: TRBV19; abundance: NA; j_gene: TRBJ2-5; CDR3aa: CASTSSGVAETQYF; CDR3nt: TGTGCCAGTACCTCTAGCGGGGTCGCTGAGACCCAGTACTTC
d_gene: NA; len: 15; v_gene: TRBV7-2; abundance: NA; j_gene: TRBJ2-2; CDR3aa: CASSLAGQNTGELFF; CDR3nt: TGTGCCAGCAGCTTAGCTGGACAGAACACCGGGGAGCTGTTTTTT
d_gene: NA; len: 14; v_gene: TRBV2; abundance: NA; j_gene: TRBJ2-7; CDR3aa: CASRGREFTYEQYF; CDR3nt: TGTGCCAGCAGGGGTCGGGAGTTCACCTACGAGCAGTACTTC
d_gene: TRBD2; len: 15; v_gene: TRBV7-9; abundance: NA; j_gene: TRBJ2-7; CDR3aa: CASSLVSGSSYEQYF; CDR3nt: TGTGCCAGCAGCTTAGTTAGCGGGAGCTCCTACGAGCAGTACTTC
d_gene: TRBD1; len: 16; v_gene: TRBV10-3; abundance: NA; j_gene: TRBJ2-4; CDR3aa: CAISPGQGTSKNIQYF; CDR3nt: TGTGCCATCAGTCCGGGACAGGGGACATCCAAAAACATTCAGTACTTC
d_gene: NA; len: 19; v_gene: TRBV11-2; abundance: NA; j_gene: TRBJ2-2; CDR3aa: CASSPLRGRVGSNTGELFF; CDR3nt: TGTGCCAGCAGCCCCTTACGAGGCAGGGTAGGCTCGAACACCGGGGAGCTGTTTTTT
d_gene: NA; len: 15; v_gene: TRBV7-2; abundance: once; j_gene: TRBJ2-1; CDR3aa: CASSRRGTALNEQFF; CDR3nt: TGTGCCAGCAGCAGGAGGGGGACAGCACTCAATGAGCAGTTCTTC
d_gene: TRBD2; len: 15; v_gene: TRBV7-8; abundance: NA; j_gene: TRBJ2-5; CDR3aa: CASSLEFSGSLTQYF; CDR3nt: TGTGCCAGCAGCTTAGAGTTTAGCGGGAGTCTGACCCAGTACTTC
d_gene: NA; len: 15; v_gene: TRBV4-2; abundance: NA; j_gene: TRBJ2-5; CDR3aa: CASSPKGGSVETQYF; CDR3nt: TGTGCCAGCAGCCCGAAGGGTGGTAGCGTTGAGACCCAGTACTTC
d_gene: NA; len: 16; v_gene: TRBV2; abundance: few; j_gene: TRBJ2-7; CDR3aa: CASSEAWTGGWYEQYF; CDR3nt: TGTGCCAGCAGTGAAGCGTGGACAGGAGGGTGGTACGAGCAGTACTTC
d_gene: TRBD1; len: 14; v_gene: TRBV5-6; abundance: few; j_gene: TRBJ1-2; CDR3aa: CASSLSRGDYGYTF; CDR3nt: TGTGCCAGCAGCTTGTCCAGGGGGGACTATGGCTACACCTTC
d_gene: NA; len: 13; v_gene: TRBV9; abundance: NA; j_gene: TRBJ2-7; CDR3aa: CASSKTGSYEQYF; CDR3nt: TGTGCCAGCAGCAAAACCGGGAGTTACGAGCAGTACTTC
d_gene: TRBD1; len: 15; v_gene: TRBV25-1; abundance: NA; j_gene: TRBJ2-2; CDR3aa: CASIGDRVGAGELFF; CDR3nt: TGTGCCAGCATCGGGGACAGGGTCGGAGCCGGGGAGCTGTTTTTT
d_gene: NA; len: 14; v_gene: TRBV2; abundance: NA; j_gene: TRBJ2-4; CDR3aa: CASSDADSENIQYF; CDR3nt: TGTGCCAGCAGTGACGCGGATTCGGAAAACATTCAGTACTTC
d_gene: TRBD2; len: 15; v_gene: TRBV7-6; abundance: NA; j_gene: TRBJ2-5; CDR3aa: CASSFKRDHQETQYF; CDR3nt: TGTGCCAGCAGCTTTAAGCGGGATCATCAAGAGACCCAGTACTTC
d_gene: NA; len: 16; v_gene: TRBV4-3; abundance: NA; j_gene: TRBJ2-1; CDR3aa: CASSQDRISSYNEQFF; CDR3nt: TGCGCCAGCAGCCAAGATCGCATTAGCTCCTACAATGAGCAGTTCTTC
d_gene: NA; len: 12; v_gene: TRBV7-9; abundance: NA; j_gene: TRBJ2-5; CDR3aa: CASSLDWETQYF; CDR3nt: TGTGCCAGCAGCTTAGACTGGGAGACCCAGTACTTC
d_gene: TRBD2; len: 20; v_gene: TRBV5-1; abundance: NA; j_gene: TRBJ2-3; CDR3aa: CASRFPRARLAGEPTDTQYF; CDR3nt: TGCGCCAGCAGATTCCCCCGGGCACGACTAGCGGGAGAACCCACAGATACGCAGTATTTT
d_gene: TRBD1; len: 15; v_gene: TRBV28; abundance: NA; j_gene: TRBJ1-5; CDR3aa: CASSLDRDSHQPQHF; CDR3nt: TGTGCCAGCAGCCTCGACCGGGACAGCCATCAGCCCCAGCATTTT
d_gene: NA; len: 13; v_gene: TRBV4-1; abundance: NA; j_gene: TRBJ2-1; CDR3aa: CASSLLLVAEQFF; CDR3nt: TGCGCCAGCAGCTTACTGTTGGTTGCTGAGCAGTTCTTC
d_gene: TRBD1; len: 16; v_gene: TRBV28; abundance: NA; j_gene: TRBJ2-4; CDR3aa: CASSFVRTGGFHIQYF; CDR3nt: TGTGCCAGCAGTTTTGTAAGGACAGGGGGCTTCCACATTCAGTACTTC
d_gene: TRBD1; len: 16; v_gene: TRBV7-6; abundance: NA; j_gene: TRBJ2-2; CDR3aa: CASSLEGTGDTGELFF; CDR3nt: TGTGCCAGCAGCTTAGAAGGGACAGGTGACACCGGGGAGCTGTTTTTT
d_gene: NA; len: 14; v_gene: TRBV19; abundance: once; j_gene: TRBJ2-7; CDR3aa: CASSSRAGFYEQYF; CDR3nt: TGTGCCAGTAGTTCCCGGGCGGGATTCTACGAGCAGTACTTC
d_gene: TRBD1; len: 14; v_gene: TRBV28; abundance: NA; j_gene: TRBJ1-1; CDR3aa: CASRRDRGFTEAFF; CDR3nt: TGTGCCAGCAGAAGGGACAGGGGCTTTACTGAAGCTTTCTTT
d_gene: TRBD2; len: 16; v_gene: TRBV5-4; abundance: NA; j_gene: TRBJ2-5; CDR3aa: CASSWGLAGTQETQYF; CDR3nt: TGTGCCAGCAGCTGGGGACTAGCGGGCACTCAAGAGACCCAGTACTTC
d_gene: NA; len: 14; v_gene: TRBV21-1; abundance: NA; j_gene: TRBJ2-5; CDR3aa: CASTSGQGWETQYF; CDR3nt: TGTGCCAGCACCTCGGGACAGGGATGGGAGACCCAGTACTTC
d_gene: NA; len: 16; v_gene: TRBV11-1; abundance: NA; j_gene: TRBJ1-1; CDR3aa: CASSLLIGSQYTEAFF; CDR3nt: TGTGCCAGCAGCTTATTAATCGGGTCCCAATACACTGAAGCTTTCTTT
d_gene: NA; len: 14; v_gene: TRBV7-8; abundance: NA; j_gene: TRBJ1-1; CDR3aa: CASSLTGPNTEAFF; CDR3nt: TGTGCCAGCAGCCTAACGGGTCCGAACACTGAAGCTTTCTTT
d_gene: TRBD1; len: 15; v_gene: TRBV19; abundance: NA; j_gene: TRBJ2-3; CDR3aa: CASDPGTGITDTQYF; CDR3nt: TGTGCCAGTGACCCCGGGACAGGTATCACAGATACGCAGTATTTT
d_gene: TRBD1; len: 16; v_gene: TRBV7-9; abundance: NA; j_gene: TRBJ1-4; CDR3aa: CASSTRSLTGNEKLFF; CDR3nt: TGTGCCAGCAGCACAAGGAGTTTGACAGGGAATGAAAAACTGTTTTTT
d_gene: NA; len: 14; v_gene: TRBV28; abundance: NA; j_gene: TRBJ1-6; CDR3aa: CASSLNRGWSPLHF; CDR3nt: TGTGCCAGCAGTTTAAATCGGGGTTGGTCACCCCTCCACTTT
d_gene: TRBD2; len: 18; v_gene: TRBV5-1; abundance: NA; j_gene: TRBJ2-3; CDR3aa: CASSSGLAGGPSTDTQYF; CDR3nt: TGCGCCAGCAGCTCGGGACTAGCGGGAGGGCCCAGCACAGATACGCAGTATTTT
d_gene: TRBD2; len: 16; v_gene: TRBV27; abundance: NA; j_gene: TRBJ2-7; CDR3aa: CASSGLAGSSSYEQYF; CDR3nt: TGTGCCAGCAGCGGACTAGCGGGGAGTAGCTCCTACGAGCAGTACTTC
d_gene: NA; len: 13; v_gene: TRBV10-2; abundance: NA; j_gene: TRBJ1-2; CDR3aa: CASSDRGRDGYTF; CDR3nt: TGCGCCAGCAGTGACAGGGGAAGAGATGGCTACACCTTC
d_gene: NA; len: 15; v_gene: TRBV11-2; abundance: NA; j_gene: TRBJ2-1; CDR3aa: CASSLESSSYNEQFF; CDR3nt: TGTGCCAGCAGCTTAGAGTCGAGCTCCTACAATGAGCAGTTCTTC
d_gene: TRBD2; len: 16; v_gene: TRBV6-1; abundance: NA; j_gene: TRBJ2-7; CDR3aa: CASSEPGLADPYEQYF; CDR3nt: TGTGCCAGCAGTGAACCCGGACTAGCGGATCCCTACGAGCAGTACTTC
d_gene: NA; len: 14; v_gene: TRBV7-9; abundance: NA; j_gene: TRBJ2-5; CDR3aa: CASSLVTTQETQYF; CDR3nt: TGTGCCAGCAGCTTAGTGACTACCCAAGAGACCCAGTACTTC
d_gene: TRBD2; len: 15; v_gene: TRBV6-5; abundance: many; j_gene: TRBJ2-1; CDR3aa: CASSYGSSGKYEQFF; CDR3nt: TGTGCCAGCAGTTACGGGTCTAGCGGGAAGTATGAGCAGTTCTTC
d_gene: NA; len: 15; v_gene: TRBV7-8; abundance: NA; j_gene: TRBJ2-4; CDR3aa: CASSLASGAKNIQYF; CDR3nt: TGTGCCAGCAGCTTAGCCAGTGGAGCCAAAAACATTCAGTACTTC
d_gene: NA; len: 17; v_gene: TRBV4-1; abundance: NA; j_gene: TRBJ2-3; CDR3aa: CASSQDPGESGKDTQYF; CDR3nt: TGCGCCAGCAGCCAAGATCCCGGGGAGTCCGGAAAAGATACGCAGTATTTT
d_gene: TRBD2; len: 15; v_gene: TRBV27; abundance: NA; j_gene: TRBJ2-7; CDR3aa: CASSSLAGDGSEQYF; CDR3nt: TGTGCCAGCAGTTCCCTAGCGGGAGATGGGTCCGAGCAGTACTTC
d_gene: TRBD1; len: 14; v_gene: TRBV19; abundance: NA; j_gene: TRBJ2-1; CDR3aa: CASSIRTGGTEQFF; CDR3nt: TGTGCCAGTAGTATTAGGACAGGCGGCACTGAGCAGTTCTTC
d_gene: TRBD2; len: 15; v_gene: TRBV9; abundance: few; j_gene: TRBJ2-3; CDR3aa: CASSVAGSGRDTQYF; CDR3nt: TGTGCCAGCAGCGTAGCCGGTAGCGGGAGAGATACGCAGTATTTT
d_gene: NA; len: 15; v_gene: TRBV6-1; abundance: NA; j_gene: TRBJ1-1; CDR3aa: CASSMDRVFRTEAFF; CDR3nt: TGTGCCAGCAGTATGGATCGGGTATTTAGGACTGAAGCTTTCTTT
d_gene: NA; len: 14; v_gene: TRBV5-1; abundance: NA; j_gene: TRBJ1-2; CDR3aa: CASSLREANYGYTF; CDR3nt: TGCGCCAGCAGCTTGAGAGAAGCTAACTATGGCTACACCTTC
d_gene: TRBD1; len: 15; v_gene: TRBV2; abundance: NA; j_gene: TRBJ2-7; CDR3aa: CASSVLGGQGGEQYF; CDR3nt: TGTGCCAGCAGTGTCCTCGGGGGACAGGGGGGCGAGCAGTACTTC
d_gene: TRBD1; len: 17; v_gene: TRBV5-4; abundance: NA; j_gene: TRBJ2-7; CDR3aa: CASSLLGTGLPSYEQYF; CDR3nt: TGTGCCAGCAGCTTGTTAGGGACAGGGCTCCCCTCCTACGAGCAGTACTTC
d_gene: NA; len: 15; v_gene: TRBV2; abundance: NA; j_gene: TRBJ2-2; CDR3aa: CASSATQGPTGELFF; CDR3nt: TGTGCCAGCAGTGCTACACAGGGACCCACCGGGGAGCTGTTTTTT
d_gene: TRBD2; len: 16; v_gene: TRBV7-2; abundance: NA; j_gene: TRBJ2-3; CDR3aa: CASSSGLAGDRDTQYF; CDR3nt: TGTGCCAGCAGCTCGGGACTAGCGGGAGACAGAGATACGCAGTATTTT